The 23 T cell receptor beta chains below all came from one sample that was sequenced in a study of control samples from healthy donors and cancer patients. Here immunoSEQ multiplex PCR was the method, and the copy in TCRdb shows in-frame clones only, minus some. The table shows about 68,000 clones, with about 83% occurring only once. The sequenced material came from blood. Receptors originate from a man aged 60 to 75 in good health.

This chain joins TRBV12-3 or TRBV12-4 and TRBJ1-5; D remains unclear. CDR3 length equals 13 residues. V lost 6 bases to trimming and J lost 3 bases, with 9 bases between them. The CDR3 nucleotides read TGTGCCAGCAGCTACACCGACAATCAGCCCCAGCATTTT. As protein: CASSYTDNQPQHF.

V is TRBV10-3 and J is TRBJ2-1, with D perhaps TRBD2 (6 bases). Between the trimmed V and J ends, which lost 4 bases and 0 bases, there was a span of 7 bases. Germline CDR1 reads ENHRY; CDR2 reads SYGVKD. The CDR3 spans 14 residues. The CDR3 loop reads CAISGGDSYNEQFF. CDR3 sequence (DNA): TGTGCCATCAGTGGGGGGGACTCCTACAATGAGCAGTTCTTC.

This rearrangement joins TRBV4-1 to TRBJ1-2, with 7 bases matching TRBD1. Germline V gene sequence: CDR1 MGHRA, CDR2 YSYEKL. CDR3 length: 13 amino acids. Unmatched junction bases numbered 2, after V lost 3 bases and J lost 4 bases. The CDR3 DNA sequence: TGCGCCAGCAGCCAGGGACAGCTCTATGGCTACACCTTC. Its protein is CASSQGQLYGYTF.

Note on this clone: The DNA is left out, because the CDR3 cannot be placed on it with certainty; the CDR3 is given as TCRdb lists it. The CDR3 spells CASSSSPRQGAYEQYF. The genes are TRBV28 and TRBJ2-7; the DNA was not used to check the table's D call, TRBD1. Including both end residues, the CDR3 is 16 amino acids long. Per the germline V gene, CDR1 is MDHEN and CDR2 is SYDVKM.

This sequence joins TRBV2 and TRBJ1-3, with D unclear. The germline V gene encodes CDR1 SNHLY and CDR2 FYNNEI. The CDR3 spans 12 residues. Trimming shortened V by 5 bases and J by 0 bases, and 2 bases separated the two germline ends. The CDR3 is CASSTSGNTIYF. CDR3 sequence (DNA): TGTGCCAGCAGTACCTCTGGAAACACCATATATTTT.

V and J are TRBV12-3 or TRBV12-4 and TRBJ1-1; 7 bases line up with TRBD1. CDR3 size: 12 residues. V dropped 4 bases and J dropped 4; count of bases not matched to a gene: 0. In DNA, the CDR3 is TGTGCCAGCAGTTCAGGGGGCACTGAAGCTTTCTTT. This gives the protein CASSSGGTEAFF.

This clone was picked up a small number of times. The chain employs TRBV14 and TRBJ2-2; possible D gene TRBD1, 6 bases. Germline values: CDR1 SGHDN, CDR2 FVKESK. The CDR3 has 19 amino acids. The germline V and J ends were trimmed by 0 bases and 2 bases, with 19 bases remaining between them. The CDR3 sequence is CASSQDIWGPGVNTGELFF. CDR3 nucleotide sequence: TGTGCCAGCAGCCAAGATATATGGGGGCCAGGGGTAAACACCGGGGAGCTGTTTTTT.

CDR3 nucleotides: TGTGCCAGCAGCCAAGAACCGCGGGGGCAGTTCTTC. Translated, it gives CASSQEPRGQFF. This chain links TRBV4-2 with TRBJ2-1; TRBD2 is a possible D gene (6 bases). Germline-derived CDR1 and CDR2 are LGHNA and YNFKEQ. This CDR3 contains 12 residues. With 0 bases removed from V and 12 bases from J, the gap between germline ends came to 9 bases.

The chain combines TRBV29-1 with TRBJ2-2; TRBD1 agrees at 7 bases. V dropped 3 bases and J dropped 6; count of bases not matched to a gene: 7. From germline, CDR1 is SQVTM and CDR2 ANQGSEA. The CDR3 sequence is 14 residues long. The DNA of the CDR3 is TGCAGCGTTGACCATAGAGACAGGGCCGGGGAGCTGTTTTTT. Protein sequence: CSVDHRDRAGELFF.

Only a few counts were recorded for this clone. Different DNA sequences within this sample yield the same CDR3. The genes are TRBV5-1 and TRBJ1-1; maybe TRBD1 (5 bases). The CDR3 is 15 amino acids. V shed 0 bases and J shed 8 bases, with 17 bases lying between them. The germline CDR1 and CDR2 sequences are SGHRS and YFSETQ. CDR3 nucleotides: TGCGCCAGCAGCTTGGGTCTACAATGGGGGGGGGAAGCTTTCTTT. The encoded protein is CASSLGLQWGGEAFF.

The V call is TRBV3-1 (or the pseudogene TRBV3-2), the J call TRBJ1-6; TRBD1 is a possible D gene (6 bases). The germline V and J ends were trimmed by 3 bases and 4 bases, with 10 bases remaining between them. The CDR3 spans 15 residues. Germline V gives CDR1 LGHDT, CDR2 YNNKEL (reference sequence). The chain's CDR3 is CASSHGGLYNSPLHF. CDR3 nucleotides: TGTGCCAGCAGCCATGGGGGGCTGTATAATTCACCCCTCCACTTT.

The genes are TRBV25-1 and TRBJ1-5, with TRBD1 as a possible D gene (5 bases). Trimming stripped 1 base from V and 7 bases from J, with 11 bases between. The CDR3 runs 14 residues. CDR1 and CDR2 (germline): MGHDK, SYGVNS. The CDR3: CASSELGVVQPQHF. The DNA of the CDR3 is TGTGCCAGCAGTGAATTAGGGGTGGTGCAGCCCCAGCATTTT.

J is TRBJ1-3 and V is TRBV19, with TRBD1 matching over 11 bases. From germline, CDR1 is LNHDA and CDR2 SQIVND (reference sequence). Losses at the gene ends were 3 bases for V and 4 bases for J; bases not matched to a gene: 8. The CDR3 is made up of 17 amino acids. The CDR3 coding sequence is TGTGCCAGTAGTATCCACCGGGACAGGGGGACCGGAAACACCATATATTTT. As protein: CASSIHRDRGTGNTIYF.

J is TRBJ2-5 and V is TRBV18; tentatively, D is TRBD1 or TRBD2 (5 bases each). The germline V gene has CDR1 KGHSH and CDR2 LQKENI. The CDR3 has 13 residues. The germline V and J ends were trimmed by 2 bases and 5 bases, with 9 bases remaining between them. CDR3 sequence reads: CASSPGGRETQYF. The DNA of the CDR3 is TGTGCCAGCTCACCAGGGGGAAGGGAGACCCAGTACTTC.

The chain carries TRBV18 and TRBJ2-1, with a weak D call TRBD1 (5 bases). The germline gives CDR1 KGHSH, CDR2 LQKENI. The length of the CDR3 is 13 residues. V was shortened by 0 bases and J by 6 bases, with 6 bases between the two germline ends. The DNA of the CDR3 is TGTGCCAGCTCACCACCAGGGGCCAATGAGCAGTTCTTC. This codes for CASSPPGANEQFF.

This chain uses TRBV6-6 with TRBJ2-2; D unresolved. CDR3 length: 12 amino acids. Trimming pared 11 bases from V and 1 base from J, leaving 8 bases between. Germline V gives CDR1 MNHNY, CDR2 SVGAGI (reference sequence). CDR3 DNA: TGTGCCGGTAGACAGAACACCGGGGAGCTGTTTTTT. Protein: CAGRQNTGELFF.

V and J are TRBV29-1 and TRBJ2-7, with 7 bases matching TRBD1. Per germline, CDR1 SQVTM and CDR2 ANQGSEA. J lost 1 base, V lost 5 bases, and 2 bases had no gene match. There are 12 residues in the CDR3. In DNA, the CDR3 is TGCAGCGTTCAGGGACAGTCCTACGAGCAGTACTTC. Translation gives CSVQGQSYEQYF.

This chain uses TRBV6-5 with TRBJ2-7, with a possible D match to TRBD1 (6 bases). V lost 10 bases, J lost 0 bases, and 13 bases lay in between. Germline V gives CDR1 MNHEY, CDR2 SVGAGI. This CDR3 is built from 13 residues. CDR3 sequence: CATRQVNSYEQYF. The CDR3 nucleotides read TGTGCCACCAGACAGGTCAACTCCTACGAGCAGTACTTC.

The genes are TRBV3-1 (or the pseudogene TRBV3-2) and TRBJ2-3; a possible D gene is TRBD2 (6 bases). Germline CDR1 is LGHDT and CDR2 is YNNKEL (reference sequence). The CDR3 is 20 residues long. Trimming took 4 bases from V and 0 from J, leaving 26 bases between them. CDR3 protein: CASSPLPSGPRRGSTDTQYF. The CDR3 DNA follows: TGTGCCAGCAGCCCCCTCCCTTCAGGCCCAAGGAGGGGTAGCACAGATACGCAGTATTTT.

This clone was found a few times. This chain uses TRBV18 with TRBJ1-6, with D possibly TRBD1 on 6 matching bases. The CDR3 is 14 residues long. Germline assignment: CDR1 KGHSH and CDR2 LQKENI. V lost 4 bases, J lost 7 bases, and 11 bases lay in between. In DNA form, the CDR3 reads TGTGCCAGCTCACAGGACAGAAAGAATTCACCCCTCCACTTT. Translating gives CASSQDRKNSPLHF. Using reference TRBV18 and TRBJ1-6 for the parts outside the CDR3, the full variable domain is NAGVMQNPRHLVRRRGQEARLRCSPMKGHSHVYWYRQLPEEGLKFMVYLQKENIIDESGMPKERFSAEFPKEGPSILRIQQVVRGDSAAYFCASSQDRKNSPLHFGNGTRLTVT.

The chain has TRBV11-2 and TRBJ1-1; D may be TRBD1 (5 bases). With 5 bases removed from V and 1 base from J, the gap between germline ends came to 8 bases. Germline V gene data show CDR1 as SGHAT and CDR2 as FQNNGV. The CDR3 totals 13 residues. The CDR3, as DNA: TGTGCCAGCAGCCGGGACTGGAACACTGAAGCTTTCTTT. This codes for CASSRDWNTEAFF.

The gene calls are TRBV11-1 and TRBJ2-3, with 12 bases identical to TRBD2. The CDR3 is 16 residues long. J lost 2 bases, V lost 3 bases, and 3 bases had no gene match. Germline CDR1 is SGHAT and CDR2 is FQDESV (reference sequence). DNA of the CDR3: TGTGCCAGCAGCTTCCGACTAGCGGGGGCCACAGATACGCAGTATTTT. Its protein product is CASSFRLAGATDTQYF.

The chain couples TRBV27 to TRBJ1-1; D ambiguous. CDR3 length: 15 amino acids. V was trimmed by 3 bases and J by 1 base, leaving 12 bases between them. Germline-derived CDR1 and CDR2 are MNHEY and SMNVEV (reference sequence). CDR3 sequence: CASSFTRRGNTEAFF. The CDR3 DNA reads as TGTGCCAGCAGTTTTACACGGCGGGGGAACACTGAAGCTTTCTTT.